The text below deals with one T cell receptor beta chain. Antigen: not known. An end of the junction does not agree with germline; a read error may underlie this. The CDR3 runs 13 residues. Germline CDR1 DFQATT, CDR2 SNEGSKA (reference sequence). A universal primer binding site was introduced by template switching. The final cDNA contained unique molecular identifiers. Via MiXCR, TCRdb re-called the 5' RACE reads, giving one row per CDR3 protein. This sample has roughly 1,500,000 distinct CDR3 sequences, with under 35% found just once. The sample originates from a study of identical twins. Study-level points and caveats: For out-of-frame alpha sequences shared by twins, low generation probability was in excess.

This sequence originates from a newborn girl in good health. V gene TRBV20-1 combines with J gene TRBJ1-2, with 9 bases fitting TRBD1. Sample: cord blood. CDR3 region: CSAGEQGAGGYTF. DNA for the CDR3: TGCAGTGCTGGAGAACAGGGGGCGGGTGGCTACACCTTC.